This passage covers 20 T cell receptor beta chains from one sample sequenced in a study of control samples from healthy donors and cancer patients. TCRdb's table, derived via immunoSEQ multiplex PCR, lists solely in-frame clones and lacks some. The data contain 100,000 to 120,000 clones, approximately 83% of them seen just once; the ten biggest clones take up less than 15%. The sequenced sample was blood. The receptors stem from a woman aged 45-65 years in good health.

This sequence joins TRBV6-5 and TRBJ1-2; no clear D. Per the germline V gene, CDR1 is MNHEY and CDR2 is SVGAGI. The CDR3 spans 14 residues. Trimming removed 0 bases at V and 0 bases at J, with 5 bases between. The CDR3 nucleotides read TGTGCCAGCAGTTACTCCAGAGCTAACTATGGCTACACCTTC. Its protein product is CASSYSRANYGYTF.

This chain joins TRBV7-8 and TRBJ2-2, with D possibly being TRBD2 (5 bases). This CDR3 has 14 residues. CDR1 is SGHVS, CDR2 FQNEAQ, per germline. V gave up 4 bases and J gave up 3 bases, with 9 bases separating them. In DNA, the CDR3 is TGTGCCAGCAGCTCGGACTCATACACCGGGGAGCTGTTTTTT. Translated: CASSSDSYTGELFF.

The chain has TRBV19 and TRBJ1-1; D is uncertain. The CDR3 consists of 13 residues. Trimming left V 5 bases short and J 4 bases short, with 11 bases between. Germline V CDR1 and CDR2: LNHDA, SQIVND (reference sequence). In DNA form, the CDR3 reads TGTGCCAGTAGTTACAGTCGGAGCACTGAAGCTTTCTTT. Translation: CASSYSRSTEAFF.

This clone came up a few times. The chain combines TRBV6-4 with TRBJ1-1, with D possibly TRBD1 on 6 matching bases. Germline V lookup: CDR1 MRHNA, CDR2 SNTAGT. The V end was cut by 7 bases, the J end by 4 bases, with 16 bases between. The CDR3 is 14 residues long. The CDR3 DNA sequence: TGTGCCAGCAAGGACAGTGCCTTAAGCACTGAAGCTTTCTTT. Protein product: CASKDSALSTEAFF.

The CDR3 here is CASTRARGLDYGYTF. The CDR3 coding sequence is TGTGCCAGCACCCGGGCCAGGGGGCTTGACTATGGCTACACCTTC. The V call is TRBV7-2, the J call TRBJ1-2, with TRBD1 matching over 8 bases. From germline, CDR1 is SGHTA and CDR2 FQGNSA. J gave up 3 bases and V 7 bases, and 10 bases lay outside the gene matches. The length of the CDR3 is 15 residues.

The gene calls are TRBV11-2 and TRBJ2-1; TRBD2 is a possible D gene (6 bases). Trimming removed 2 bases at V and 0 bases at J, with 17 bases between. Germline CDR1 and CDR2: SGHAT and FQNNGV. The CDR3 loop spans 18 amino acids. CDR3 coding DNA: TGTGCCAGCAGCTTATTCTCTCCGGGACTCAGCTCCTACAATGAGCAGTTCTTC. Its protein is CASSLFSPGLSSYNEQFF.

This clone was observed once. CDR3 bases: TGCGCCAGCAGCTGGCAGGGGTATTCGGGGGCCAACGTCCTGACTTTC. Protein sequence: CASSWQGYSGANVLTF. The chain links TRBV5-1 to TRBJ2-6; perhaps TRBD1 as D (6 bases). The CDR3 length is 16 residues. Germline CDR1 is SGHRS and CDR2 is YFSETQ. The V gene lost 3 bases and the J gene lost 4 bases, with 14 bases spanning the gap. Full variable domain (outside the CDR3, taken from reference TRBV5-1 and TRBJ2-6): KAGVTQTPRYLIKTRGQQVTLSCSPISGHRSVSWYQQTPGQGLQFLFEYFSETQRNKGNFPGRFSGRQFSNSRSEMNVSTLELGDSALYLCASSWQGYSGANVLTFGAGSRLTVL.

The chain is built from TRBV12-5 and TRBJ2-1, with 8 bases that match TRBD1. This CDR3 spans 16 amino acids. After removal of 0 bases from V and 8 bases from J, the junction contained 9 bases not matched to a gene. Germline values: CDR1 LGHNT, CDR2 FRNRAP. This CDR3 reads CASGLVRSGGRDEQFF. For the CDR3, the DNA is TGTGCTAGTGGTTTGGTACGGTCAGGGGGCAGGGATGAGCAGTTCTTC.

The chain combines TRBV9 with TRBJ1-1, with TRBD1 matching over 7 bases. From germline, CDR1 is SGDLS and CDR2 YYNGEE. This CDR3 has 16 amino acids. J lost 3 bases, V lost 4 bases, and 12 bases had no gene match. CDR3 protein: CASSIIPGQGDTEAFF. The CDR3 DNA is TGTGCCAGCAGCATCATCCCTGGGCAGGGGGACACTGAAGCTTTCTTT.

This chain connects TRBV5-6 to TRBJ1-1, with a tentative D call TRBD1 (5 bases). The CDR3 consists of 16 residues. V shed 2 bases and J shed 3 bases, with 17 bases lying between them. The germline V gene has CDR1 SGHDT and CDR2 YYEEEE. The CDR3 coding sequence is TGTGCCAGCAGCTTCCGGGGGGTGATGGTTGACACTGAAGCTTTCTTT. Its protein product is CASSFRGVMVDTEAFF.

This clone was seen just once. The CDR3 coding sequence is TGTGCCAGCAGTAGAGAAAGGGGTCAGGGTGGCTACACCTTC. Amino acids: CASSRERGQGGYTF. The chain has TRBV7-2 and TRBJ1-2; tentative D call: TRBD1 (5 bases). The length of the CDR3 is 14 residues. Germline V gives CDR1 SGHTA, CDR2 FQGNSA. The V gene lost 6 bases and the J gene lost 7 bases, with 18 bases spanning the gap. Full variable domain (outside the CDR3, taken from reference TRBV7-2 and TRBJ1-2): GAGVSQSPSNKVTEKGKDVELRCDPISGHTALYWYRQSLGQGLEFLIYFQGNSAPDKSGLPSDRFSAERTGGSVSTLTIQRTQQEDSAVYLCASSRERGQGGYTFGSGTRLTVV.

This clone was seen only a few times. The rearrangement links TRBV6-1 to TRBJ2-7; D unresolved. The CDR3 length is 16 residues. Germline V CDR1 and CDR2: MNHNS, SASEGT. Trimming pared 2 bases from V and 0 bases from J, leaving 14 bases between. CDR3 sequence reads: CASSEWAVDVSYEQYF. In DNA form, the CDR3 reads TGTGCCAGCAGTGAATGGGCTGTTGATGTCTCCTACGAGCAGTACTTC.

This chain links TRBV12-3 or TRBV12-4 with TRBJ1-5; D remains unclear. Deletions cut 4 bases from V and 4 bases from J, with 8 bases between. This CDR3 has 13 residues. CDR3 bases: TGTGCCAGCAGTTGGGTAAGAAATCAGCCCCAGCATTTT. Residues: CASSWVRNQPQHF.

This chain uses TRBV4-1 with TRBJ2-1; 7 bases match TRBD2. Germline V gene lookup returns CDR1 MGHRA and CDR2 YSYEKL. The CDR3 consists of 14 residues. V gave up 3 bases and J gave up 3 bases; unmatched junction bases: 2. For the CDR3, the DNA is TGCGCCAGCAGCCACGGGACTATCTACAATGAGCAGTTCTTC. It specifies CASSHGTIYNEQFF.

The chain couples TRBV7-2 to TRBJ1-4, with D possibly matching TRBD1 (6 bases). V dropped 5 bases and J dropped 4 bases, with 11 bases sitting between them. The CDR3 has 14 amino acids. Germline CDR1 and CDR2: SGHTA and FQGNSA. The CDR3 region has the DNA TGTGCCAGCAGCCCGGACAGCTATAATGAAAAACTGTTTTTT. Amino acid sequence: CASSPDSYNEKLFF.

V gene TRBV7-2 combines with J gene TRBJ2-4, with TRBD1 as a possible D gene (5 bases). V shed 1 base and J shed 2 bases, with 9 bases lying between them. CDR3 length: 15 amino acids. Germline V lookup: CDR1 SGHTA, CDR2 FQGNSA. In DNA, the CDR3 is TGTGCCAGCAGCTTAGATTCAGGGCCCAAAAACATTCAGTACTTC. The encoded protein is CASSLDSGPKNIQYF. The full variable domain, completed using reference TRBV7-2 and TRBJ2-4, is GAGVSQSPSNKVTEKGKDVELRCDPISGHTALYWYRQSLGQGLEFLIYFQGNSAPDKSGLPSDRFSAERTGGSVSTLTIQRTQQEDSAVYLCASSLDSGPKNIQYFGAGTRLSVL.

V gene TRBV6-5 combines with J gene TRBJ1-6, with a weak D call TRBD1 (5 bases). V lost 10 bases and J 7 bases, leaving 14 bases between the germline ends. Germline lookup yields CDR1 MNHEY and CDR2 SVGAGI. The CDR3 is 13 amino acids. The CDR3 DNA reads as TGTGCCACTCAGCGGGACTACAATTCACCCCTCCACTTT. Protein sequence: CATQRDYNSPLHF.

The chain recombines TRBV7-9 with TRBJ1-3; D remains unclear. V lost 1 base, J lost 8 bases, and 12 bases lay in between. The CDR3 contains 14 residues. The V gene's germline CDR1 is SEHNR and CDR2 FQNEAQ (reference sequence). In nucleotides, the CDR3 is TGTGCCAGCAGCTTAGGGGGTCTGTGGGACACCATATATTTT. It encodes CASSLGGLWDTIYF. The variable domain in full, with the rest retrieved from reference TRBV7-9 and TRBJ1-3, is DTGVSQNPRHKITKRGQNVTFRCDPISEHNRLYWYRQTLGQGPEFLTYFQNEAQLEKSRLLSDRFSAERPKGSFSTLEIQRTEQGDSAMYLCASSLGGLWDTIYFGEGSWLTVV.

This rearrangement joins TRBV3-1 (or the pseudogene TRBV3-2) to TRBJ2-3; 12 nucleotides match TRBD2. Looked up from germline, CDR1 is LGHDT and CDR2 is YNNKEL (reference sequence). The CDR3 is 16 amino acids. The ends lost 3 bases at V and 0 bases at J; junction bases unmatched: 1. CDR3 coding DNA: TGTGCCAGCAGCCACGGGACTAGCGGGAGCACAGATACGCAGTATTTT. Its protein is CASSHGTSGSTDTQYF.

The chain links TRBV7-3 to TRBJ2-3; 7 bases match TRBD2. The CDR3 totals 16 residues. V shed 1 base and J 0 bases; nucleotides not matched to a gene: 4. The germline gives CDR1 SGHTA, CDR2 FQGTGA. CDR3 sequence: CASSLNAGASTDTQYF. The DNA of the CDR3 is TGTGCCAGCAGCTTAAACGCGGGAGCTAGCACAGATACGCAGTATTTT.